The entry that follows covers one T cell receptor (beta chain) sequence. The data originate from a study of control samples from healthy donors and cancer patients. Sequencing was performed with immunoSEQ multiplex PCR; in TCRdb, only in-frame clones are kept and a portion is missing. The repertoire holds around 96,000 clones, approximately 95% seen once, with about 7.3% in the top ten. Trimming removed 0 bases at V and 3 bases at J, with 8 bases between. Germline CDR1 SNHLY, CDR2 FYNNEI. This CDR3 has 14 amino acids. The chain couples TRBV2 to TRBJ1-2; D unresolved. The specimen sequenced was blood. This clonotype was sampled from a man between 18 and 35 years old in good health. CDR3 protein: CASSEAHGYYGYTF. CDR3 coding DNA: TGTGCCAGCAGTGAAGCGCACGGATACTATGGCTACACCTTC.